A selection of T cell receptor beta chains follows, all from one sample in a study of T-cell memory formation after mild COVID-19. Each CDR3 protein is one row after TCRdb ran MiXCR on the 5' RACE reads. The sample has about 600,000 distinct CDR3 sequences, roughly 21% seen once. Sequencing was carried out using PBMCs or a T cell subset sorted from them (not recorded which). Receptor source: an adult woman who had mild COVID-19 (a few samples of this study predate the infection). Cell type and time point are not known. Each CDR3 is given with its conserved first and last residue. A D gene is named only where the DNA matches it firmly. A row's size may be missing; if present it is once, few, many or a size class.

- TRBJ2-7 TRBV5-1 - TGCGCCAGCACCAAACAGGGTTACGAGCAGTACTTC CASTKQGYEQYF
few TRBJ2-7 TRBV3-1 TRBD2 TGTGCCAGCAGCCAAAAGGGACTAGCGGGGGCTCGGGAGCAGTACTTC CASSQKGLAGAREQYF
few TRBJ2-7 TRBV27 - TGTGCCAGCAGGAGGACAGCTGCCTACGAGCAGTACTTC CASRRTAAYEQYF
few TRBJ1-1 TRBV7-9 - TGTGCCAGCAGCCCGGCCGGCGGTGAAGCTTTCTTT CASSPAGGEAFF
- TRBJ2-7 TRBV5-6 TRBD1 TGTGCCAGCAGCTCCCTTAGGGGACAGGGAATCGACGAGCAGTACTTC CASSSLRGQGIDEQYF
few TRBJ2-1 TRBV11-3 - TGTGCCAGCAGACCCGCACCGGACAGCAATGAGCAGTTCTTC CASRPAPDSNEQFF
few TRBJ1-2 TRBV6-6 TRBD1 TGTGCCAGGAAGACGACAGGGGGAAGCTACACCTTC CARKTTGGSYTF
- TRBJ2-7 TRBV10-3 - TGTGCCATCCAACAGCCCTGGGGGAGCGAGCAGTACTTC CAIQQPWGSEQYF
- TRBJ1-1 TRBV3-1 - TGTGCCAGCAGCCAACGGTATATCCCTGAAGCTTTCTTT CASSQRYIPEAFF
few TRBJ2-1 TRBV7-3 TRBD2 TGTGCCAGCAGCCGTAGCGGGGGGGCCCGCAATGAGCAGTTCTTC CASSRSGGARNEQFF
few TRBJ1-2 TRBV12-3/TRBV12-4 - TGTGCCAGCATTAAACCGGACAGAAAACCCTATGGCTACACCTTC CASIKPDRKPYGYTF
- TRBJ2-7 TRBV9 - TGTGCCAGCAGCGTAGGCGTCGAGCAGTACTTC CASSVGVEQYF
- TRBJ2-3 TRBV7-3 TRBD2 TGTGCCAGCAGCCACAACCCGGGACTAGCGGGAGTCCCCACGAACACAGATACGCAGTATTTT CASSHNPGLAGVPTNTDTQYF
- TRBJ2-7 TRBV18 - TGTGCCAGCTCACCACTTTTACAGTACGAGCAGTACTTC CASSPLLQYEQYF
- TRBJ2-3 TRBV7-9 - TGTGCCAGCAGCCTAAACCCACTCCTAAGCCAAGCAGATACGCAGTATTTT CASSLNPLLSQADTQYF
- TRBJ2-1 TRBV20-1 TRBD2 TGCAGTGCTAGAGGTCGGCGGGGACGGGAGGCGTTCTTC CSARGRRGREAFF